The 12 T cell receptor beta chains reported below all come from one sample, sequenced in a study of shared clonotypes between healthy human individuals. Produced via immunoSEQ multiplex PCR; TCRdb's table is partial and in-frame only. Of roughly 650,000 clones in the sample, 95% to 97% were seen once. Positive CCR7 selection of CD45RO-negative cells yielded the naive CD8 cells, and terminally differentiated effector memory CD45RA+ cells were excluded. Sequencing was done on a sample of naive CD8+ T cells sorted from blood. Receptors were obtained from a woman in her twenties or thirties in good health.

This sequence joins TRBV5-4 and TRBJ2-1; either TRBD1 or TRBD2 may fit D (6 bases each). Germline CDR1 is SGHNT and CDR2 is YYREEE (reference sequence). The CDR3 sequence is 16 residues long. V was trimmed by 5 bases and J by 0 bases, leaving 15 bases between them. As DNA, the CDR3 is TGTGCCAGCAGGGCATTCGGGGGCCGCTCCTACAATGAGCAGTTCTTC. This sequence encodes CASRAFGGRSYNEQFF. The full variable domain, completed using reference TRBV5-4 and TRBJ2-1, is ETGVTQSPTHLIKTRGQQVTLRCSSQSGHNTVSWYQQALGQGPQFIFQYYREEENGRGNFPPRFSGLQFPNYSSELNVNALELDDSALYLCASRAFGGRSYNEQFFGPGTRLTVL.

This chain links TRBV7-9 with TRBJ2-7; 14 bases align to TRBD2. The CDR3 runs to 16 residues. CDR1 and CDR2 (germline): SEHNR, FQNEAQ (reference sequence). V shed 3 bases, J shed 5 bases, and the junction held 6 bases outside the gene matches. The CDR3 DNA reads TGTGCCAGCAGCTTGACTAGCGGGAGGGGCTGGAACGAGCAGTACTTC. This codes for CASSLTSGRGWNEQYF.

The chain has TRBV19 and TRBJ1-1; weak D call: TRBD1 (5 bases). Trimming shortened V by 6 bases and J by 3 bases, and 14 bases separated the two germline ends. Germline V gene sequence: CDR1 LNHDA, CDR2 SQIVND (reference sequence). The CDR3 has 14 residues. The CDR3 region has the DNA TGTGCCAGTAGGGGTTTTAGGGGAGACACTGAAGCTTTCTTT. Amino acids: CASRGFRGDTEAFF.

V usage is TRBV2 and J usage is TRBJ2-2; D is perhaps TRBD1 (5 bases). V lost 2 bases and J lost 4, with 11 bases in between. This CDR3 spans 15 amino acids. Looked up from germline, CDR1 is SNHLY and CDR2 is FYNNEI. CDR3 coding DNA: TGTGCCAGCAGTGAAAAGGGGTCGGTCACCGGGGAGCTGTTTTTT. It translates to CASSEKGSVTGELFF.

V gene TRBV10-1 combines with J gene TRBJ1-2, with TRBD1 matching 11 bases. CDR1 is WNHNN and CDR2 is SYGVQD in the germline V gene (reference sequence). The CDR3 covers 16 residues. V was pared by 0 bases and J by 4 bases, with 4 bases of the junction left unmatched. The CDR3 sequence is CASSESRTGGVYGYTF. CDR3 nucleotide sequence: TGCGCCAGCAGTGAGTCGAGGACAGGGGGCGTCTATGGCTACACCTTC.

The chain combines TRBV13 with TRBJ2-7; D assignment may be TRBD1 or TRBD2 (6 bases each). The V end was cut by 3 bases, the J end by 4 bases, with 16 bases between. Germline assignment: CDR1 PRHDT and CDR2 FYEKMQ (reference sequence). CDR3 length: 15 amino acids. Written as DNA, the CDR3 is TGTGCCAGCAGCTTGGCGGGACAAGGCTCTTACGAGCAGTACTTC. Amino acids: CASSLAGQGSYEQYF.

Note on this clone: The junction shows a germline mismatch at one end, possibly a read error. The DNA of the CDR3 is TGTGCCAGCAGGTTGGGAGCCGGGGGCTCCTACAATGAGCAGTTCTTC. Protein sequence: CASRLGAGGSYNEQFF. The chain has TRBV5-6 and TRBJ2-1; perhaps TRBD2 as D (6 bases). The length of the CDR3 is 16 residues. Per the germline V gene, CDR1 is SGHDT and CDR2 is YYEEEE.

The rearrangement links TRBV14 to TRBJ2-1; D perhaps matches TRBD2 (6 bases). CDR1 SGHDN and CDR2 FVKESK come from the germline V gene. This CDR3 has 13 residues. V lost 5 bases and J lost 6, with 11 bases in between. CDR3 residues: CASSVGLSNEQFF. In DNA, the CDR3 is TGTGCCAGCAGCGTGGGACTCAGCAATGAGCAGTTCTTC.

Only one count was recorded for this clone. CDR3 bases: TGTGCCAGCAGTTTAGGGGTGATTAGCGGGGACAATGAGCAGTTCTTC. Encoded protein: CASSLGVISGDNEQFF. The chain links TRBV28 to TRBJ2-1; TRBD2 matches at 8 bases. The junction had 8 bases not matched to a gene; V was cut back by 2 bases and J by 5 bases. CDR1 MDHEN and CDR2 SYDVKM come from the germline V gene. The CDR3 loop spans 16 amino acids.

The chain joins TRBV27 to TRBJ2-1; D remains unclear. V was trimmed by 0 bases and J by 2 bases, leaving 5 bases between them. Germline CDR1 reads MNHEY; CDR2 reads SMNVEV (reference sequence). CDR3 length: 14 amino acids. CDR3 amino acids: CASSLSAAYNEQFF. CDR3 bases: TGTGCCAGCAGTTTATCGGCAGCCTACAATGAGCAGTTCTTC.

J is TRBJ2-1 and V is TRBV7-9; the match to TRBD2 covers 10 bases. The junction had 7 bases not matched to a gene; V was cut back by 10 bases and J by 7 bases. CDR1 and CDR2 from the germline V gene are SEHNR and FQNEAQ (reference sequence). This CDR3 region has 13 residues. The CDR3, as DNA: TGTGCCACCGAGCGGGAGGGGGGTAATGAGCAGTTCTTC. Translation: CATEREGGNEQFF.

V and J are TRBV9 and TRBJ2-7; D is unresolved. The CDR3 spans 14 residues. CDR1 is SGDLS, CDR2 YYNGEE, per germline. The germline V and J ends were trimmed by 0 bases and 2 bases, with 9 bases remaining between them. CDR3 bases: TGTGCCAGCAGCGTAGGCAGGAATACCTACGAGCAGTACTTC. This codes for CASSVGRNTYEQYF.